This T cell receptor beta chain was identified in a study of cytomegalovirus exposure and HLA in healthy donors. The V gene lost 0 bases and the J gene lost 4 bases, with 9 bases spanning the gap. Germline CDR1 reads SGHVS; CDR2 reads FNYEAQ. The CDR3 covers 15 residues. With 60 Vbeta and 13 Jbeta primers, the PCR was carried out. Generated by immunoSEQ multiplex PCR, the TCRdb table keeps only in-frame clones and is missing some. Here the sample spans hundreds of thousands of clones, 75% to 90% being singletons. The V call is TRBV7-6, the J call TRBJ1-4; D is perhaps TRBD1 (6 bases). The sequenced sample consisted of PBMCs. This TCR was sampled from a woman aged 18-29 years in good health and CMV-seronegative. The CDR3 DNA reads as TGTGCCAGCAGCTTAGCGACAGGTCGTAATGAAAAACTGTTTTTT. Its protein is CASSLATGRNEKLFF.